The 32 T cell receptor beta chains below come from one sample, sequenced in a study of OX40 agonist ivuxolimab in advanced cancers. Profiled with immunoSEQ multiplex PCR; TCRdb holds only in-frame clones, not every one. The sample contains about 28,000 clones, approximately 90% of which appear only once. Sequencing was performed on CD4+ or CD8+ T cells sorted from blood, taken in a trial of the OX40 agonist ivuxolimab. These receptors originate from an adult with an advanced solid tumor such as melanoma, head and neck, liver or kidney cancer.

The DNA for the CDR3 is TGTGCCAGCAGCTTATCAGGGGGCTACGAGCAGTACTTC. Amino acid sequence: CASSLSGGYEQYF. This chain uses TRBV11-3 with TRBJ2-7; 7 positions match TRBD1. Germline loops: CDR1 SGHNT, CDR2 YENEEA. V lost 2 bases, J lost 3 bases, and 1 base stayed unmatched. This CDR3 contains 13 residues.

The chain joins TRBV6-1 to TRBJ2-7; D gene unclear. From germline, CDR1 is MNHNS and CDR2 SASEGT. Trimming removed 5 bases from V and 5 bases from J, with 10 bases in between. The CDR3 extends over 12 amino acids. In nucleotides, the CDR3 is TGTGCCAGCAGTAAATCAATAGACGAGCAGTACTTC. Its translation: CASSKSIDEQYF.

The J gene is TRBJ1-2, the V gene TRBV27; the D is unclear. This CDR3 region has 11 residues. The germline V gene has CDR1 MNHEY and CDR2 SMNVEV (reference sequence). Trimming took off 5 bases at V and 4 bases at J, with 5 bases between the two ends. The CDR3 bases are TGTGCCAGCAGTAACAGCTATGGCTACACCTTC. Translation gives CASSNSYGYTF.

The chain recombines TRBV6-5 with TRBJ1-2; weak D call: TRBD1 (5 bases). Deletions cut 8 bases from V and 8 bases from J, with 21 bases between. There are 14 residues in the CDR3. Per the germline V gene, CDR1 is MNHEY and CDR2 is SVGAGI. The CDR3, as DNA: TGTGCCAGCCAGCATATCTACGGGGGTGAAGGCTACACCTTC. Residues: CASQHIYGGEGYTF.

The chain uses TRBV9 and TRBJ1-5; the D gene is possibly TRBD1 (6 bases). CDR3 size: 14 residues. Trimming took off 3 bases at V and 7 bases at J, with 14 bases between the two ends. CDR1 and CDR2 (germline): SGDLS, YYNGEE. In DNA, the CDR3 is TGTGCCAGCAGCGCCGGAGGGGGGGTGCAGCCCCAGCATTTT. Translating it yields CASSAGGGVQPQHF.

The chain uses TRBV9 and TRBJ2-2; D remains ambiguous. The germline V gene has CDR1 SGDLS and CDR2 YYNGEE. The CDR3 spans 12 residues. V gave up 0 bases and J gave up 8 bases, with 5 bases separating them. CDR3 bases: TGTGCCAGCAGCGTAGGGAGTGGGGAGCTGTTTTTT. This encodes CASSVGSGELFF.

This chain connects TRBV14 to TRBJ2-3; D possibly uses TRBD1 or TRBD2 (5 bases each). CDR3 size: 15 residues. V was trimmed by 3 bases and J by 0 bases, leaving 10 bases between them. In germline, CDR1 is SGHDN, CDR2 FVKESK. CDR3 in DNA: TGTGCCAGCAGCCAGGAATGGGGGAGCACAGATACGCAGTATTTT. Encoded protein: CASSQEWGSTDTQYF.

The rearrangement joins TRBV19 to TRBJ2-7; no reliable D call. CDR1 is LNHDA and CDR2 is SQIVND in the germline V gene (reference sequence). This CDR3 is 15 amino acids long. V was shortened by 3 bases and J by 0 bases, with 12 bases between the two germline ends. Here the CDR3 reads CASSIGTAASYEQYF. CDR3 nucleotide sequence: TGTGCCAGTAGTATCGGCACAGCAGCCTCCTACGAGCAGTACTTC. Using reference TRBV19 and TRBJ2-7 for the parts outside the CDR3, the full variable domain is DGGITQSPKYLFRKEGQNVTLSCEQNLNHDAMYWYRQDPGQGLRLIYYSQIVNDFQKGDIAEGYSVSREKKESFPLTVTSAQKNPTAFYLCASSIGTAASYEQYFGPGTRLTVT.

This rearrangement joins TRBV29-1 to TRBJ1-4, with TRBD1 identical over 9 bases. Losses at the gene ends were 4 bases for V and 4 bases for J; bases not matched to a gene: 4. The length of the CDR3 is 14 residues. The germline gives CDR1 SQVTM, CDR2 ANQGSEA. CDR3 nucleotides: TGCAGCGTTGTGCGGACAGGGGATAATGAAAAACTGTTTTTT. This encodes CSVVRTGDNEKLFF.

The chain joins TRBV10-3 to TRBJ2-4; either TRBD1 or TRBD2 may supply D (6 bases each). Germline CDR1 reads ENHRY; CDR2 reads SYGVKD. V was shortened by 0 bases and J by 5 bases, with 17 bases between the two germline ends. This CDR3 has 17 residues. The CDR3 coding sequence is TGTGCCATCAGTGAGTCGGTTGGGGGGCAGACGGAAAACATTCAGTACTTC. It codes for CAISESVGGQTENIQYF.

The rearrangement links TRBV28 to TRBJ1-2, with a possible D match to TRBD1 (5 bases). This CDR3 has 13 residues. Germline CDR1 reads MDHEN; CDR2 reads SYDVKM. The V gene lost 5 bases and the J gene lost 10 bases, with 17 bases spanning the gap. In nucleotides, the CDR3 is TGTGCCAGCAGTCCCCAGGGTTCTCGGGACTACACCTTC. Translation: CASSPQGSRDYTF.

This clone has a handful of counts. The V call is TRBV11-2, the J call TRBJ2-7, with D perhaps TRBD1 (5 bases). CDR1 SGHAT and CDR2 FQNNGV come from the germline V gene. The CDR3 spans 12 residues. V lost 2 bases and J 4 bases, leaving 6 bases between the germline ends. The CDR3 sequence is CASSLSGYEQYF. The CDR3 nucleotides are TGTGCCAGCAGCTTATCAGGGTACGAGCAGTACTTC.

V gene TRBV27 combines with J gene TRBJ2-2; 7 nucleotides match TRBD2. With V trimmed by 4 bases and J by 3 bases, 5 bases remained unmatched. In germline, CDR1 is MNHEY, CDR2 SMNVEV (reference sequence). The CDR3 extends over 15 amino acids. For the CDR3, the DNA is TGTGCCAGCAGTTCGGCGGGAGCCTACACCGGGGAGCTGTTTTTT. This sequence encodes CASSSAGAYTGELFF.

This clone is judged medium-sized (0.01 to 0.1%). The rearrangement joins TRBV21-1 to TRBJ2-7. TRBV21-1 is a pseudogene locus. CDR3 length equals 14 residues. CDR3 in amino acids: CASSKSRVRYEQYF. The CDR3, as DNA: TGTGCCAGCAGCAAATCAAGGGTTCGGTACGAGCAGTACTTC.

V is TRBV27 and J is TRBJ2-7, with 10 nucleotides matching TRBD1. Germline V gives CDR1 MNHEY, CDR2 SMNVEV (reference sequence). The J segment lost 1 base and the V segment lost 6 bases, leaving 6 bases of the junction unmatched. The CDR3 is made up of 15 amino acids. This CDR3 reads CASSSDRGLSYEQYF. The DNA for the CDR3 is TGTGCCAGCAGCTCCGACAGGGGGCTTTCCTACGAGCAGTACTTC.

This chain connects TRBV30 to TRBJ2-7; 7 bases map to TRBD1. The CDR3 has 12 amino acids. Germline lookup yields CDR1 GTSNPN and CDR2 SVGIG (reference sequence). V was pared by 6 bases and J by 4 bases, with 6 bases of the junction left unmatched. CDR3 nucleotides: TGTGCCTGCCGGGACAGCAGATACGAGCAGTACTTC. It codes for CACRDSRYEQYF.

The chain has TRBV11-1 and TRBJ2-7, with D unresolved. V was cut by 5 bases and J by 0 bases, with 11 bases left in between. The CDR3 is 14 amino acids. Germline lookup yields CDR1 SGHAT and CDR2 FQDESV (reference sequence). Here the CDR3 reads CASSRNGPSYEQYF. CDR3 in DNA: TGTGCCAGCAGCCGGAACGGGCCCTCCTACGAGCAGTACTTC.

The chain carries TRBV7-9 and TRBJ1-2; tentative D call: TRBD1 (5 bases). The ends were cut back, 7 bases at V and 6 bases at J, with 15 bases in the middle. Germline CDR1 and CDR2: SEHNR and FQNEAQ (reference sequence). This CDR3 has 13 residues. CDR3 bases: TGTGCCAGCACCATAGGACAATTGGATGGCTACACCTTC. Translation gives CASTIGQLDGYTF.

CDR3 protein: CASSWGVTGELFF. CDR3 bases: TGTGCCAGTAGTTGGGGGGTCACCGGGGAGCTGTTTTTT. The chain couples TRBV19 to TRBJ2-2; a possible D gene is TRBD2 (6 bases). The V gene lost 5 bases and the J gene lost 4 bases, with 8 bases spanning the gap. The germline gives CDR1 LNHDA, CDR2 SQIVND (reference sequence). This CDR3 is 13 amino acids long.

J is TRBJ2-2 and V is TRBV27; 7 bases are shared with TRBD1. This CDR3 has 15 residues. CDR1 is MNHEY, CDR2 SMNVEV, per germline (reference sequence). With V trimmed by 3 bases and J by 1 base, 2 bases remained unmatched. The chain's CDR3 is CASSFGTVNTGELFF. CDR3 coding DNA: TGTGCCAGCAGTTTCGGGACAGTGAACACCGGGGAGCTGTTTTTT.

The chain uses TRBV6-1 and TRBJ1-5, with no clear D. This CDR3 is built from 15 residues. The V gene lost 7 bases and the J gene lost 0 bases, with 13 bases spanning the gap. CDR1 MNHNS and CDR2 SASEGT come from the germline V gene. CDR3 sequence (DNA): TGTGCCAGCATAGGGAGGGAGGGTAGCAATCAGCCCCAGCATTTT. It translates to CASIGREGSNQPQHF.

This clone was observed a single time. The chain carries TRBV19 and TRBJ1-5; D ambiguous. Looked up from germline, CDR1 is LNHDA and CDR2 is SQIVND (reference sequence). The CDR3 runs 15 residues. V was pared by 7 bases and J by 6 bases, with 19 bases between. In DNA, the CDR3 is TGTGCCAGTAATGAGGCCCCGGACCTCTCTCAGCCCCAGCATTTT. The encoded protein is CASNEAPDLSQPQHF.

J is TRBJ2-7 and V is TRBV7-3; D is unresolved. Germline CDR1 is SGHTA and CDR2 is FQGTGA. CDR3 length: 15 amino acids. The germline V and J ends were trimmed by 1 base and 3 bases, with 13 bases remaining between them. The CDR3 reads CASSLIPSPDYEQYF. CDR3 nucleotide sequence: TGTGCCAGCAGCTTAATTCCCAGTCCAGACTACGAGCAGTACTTC.

The rearrangement joins TRBV7-9 to TRBJ2-1; 11 bases are shared with TRBD2. The CDR3 loop spans 15 amino acids. CDR1 is SEHNR and CDR2 is FQNEAQ in the germline V gene (reference sequence). The V segment lost 1 base and the J segment 6 bases; nucleotides outside the gene matches: 2. The CDR3 region is CASSLVLAGVNEQFF. Written as DNA, the CDR3 is TGTGCCAGCAGCTTAGTACTAGCGGGAGTCAATGAGCAGTTCTTC. The full variable domain, its missing parts supplied by reference TRBV7-9 and TRBJ2-1, is DTGVSQNPRHKITKRGQNVTFRCDPISEHNRLYWYRQTLGQGPEFLTYFQNEAQLEKSRLLSDRFSAERPKGSFSTLEIQRTEQGDSAMYLCASSLVLAGVNEQFFGPGTRLTVL.

The chain is built from TRBV28 and TRBJ2-7, with TRBD1 matching 7 bases. The CDR3 consists of 15 residues. Trimming removed 5 bases from V and 2 bases from J; junction bases left unmatched: 9. CDR1 is MDHEN and CDR2 is SYDVKM in the germline V gene. The CDR3 protein is CASSTRDSPAYEQYF. CDR3 nucleotide sequence: TGTGCCAGCAGTACTCGGGACAGCCCAGCCTACGAGCAGTACTTC.

V gene TRBV6-1 combines with J gene TRBJ2-5; 7 nucleotides line up with TRBD1. The DNA end is more similar to TRBJ2-7, so the J call may be wrong. The length of the CDR3 is 15 residues. Germline lookup yields CDR1 MNHNS and CDR2 SASEGT. CDR3 sequence: CASSDMSQGAYEQYF. The DNA of the CDR3 is TGTGCCAGCAGTGACATGAGCCAGGGGGCCTACGAGCAGTACTTC.

The J gene is TRBJ1-1, the V gene TRBV9; D possibly corresponds to TRBD1 (6 bases). Germline V lookup: CDR1 SGDLS, CDR2 YYNGEE. This CDR3 has 13 residues. V shed 3 bases and J shed 4 bases, with 10 bases lying between them. The CDR3 bases are TGTGCCAGCAGCGGCGTAGGGGGCACTGAAGCTTTCTTT. It yields the protein CASSGVGGTEAFF.

Concerning this clone: Mismatch with germline at one junction end may stem from a read error. The rearrangement joins TRBV19 to TRBJ1-1, with D uncertain. This CDR3 is 15 amino acids long. CDR1 and CDR2 (germline): LNHDA, SQIVND (reference sequence). The CDR3 here is CASSIRWALNTEAFF. Written as DNA, the CDR3 is TGTGCCAGTAGTATCAGGTGGGCCCTGAACACTGAAGCCTTCTTT. Complete variable domain (other parts from reference TRBV19 and TRBJ1-1): DGGITQSPKYLFRKEGQNVTLSCEQNLNHDAMYWYRQDPGQGLRLIYYSQIVNDFQKGDIAEGYSVSREKKESFPLTVTSAQKNPTAFYLCASSIRWALNTEAFFGQGTRLTVV.

About this clone: One junction end disagrees with the germline gene, perhaps due to a read error. The chain carries TRBV6-5 and TRBJ1-1; TRBD1 is a possible D gene (5 bases). The CDR3 consists of 15 residues. Looked up from germline, CDR1 is MNHEY and CDR2 is SVGAGI. DNA of the CDR3: TGTGCCAGCAGCTACTCGGCGGGCGGGGGCACTGAAGCTTTCTTT. Its protein is CASSYSAGGGTEAFF.

This clone was seen a few times. The CDR3 DNA reads as TGTGCCGTAAACCCGGCTATAGGGACCGGGGAGCTGTTTTTT. This gives the protein CAVNPAIGTGELFF. The chain recombines TRBV7-7 with TRBJ2-2; no firm D call. Germline V CDR1 and CDR2: SSHAT, FNYEAQ (reference sequence). Deletions cut 11 bases from V and 5 bases from J, with 18 bases between. This CDR3 is 14 amino acids long.

The sample holds a few counts of this clone. The V and J genes are TRBV6-1 and TRBJ2-7, with 8 nucleotides matching TRBD1. This CDR3 comprises 15 residues. The junction had 12 bases not matched to a gene; V was cut back by 6 bases and J by 5 bases. Per germline, CDR1 MNHNS and CDR2 SASEGT. DNA of the CDR3: TGTGCCAGCAGCCCCGGTGGCAGGGGGCTCGACGAGCAGTACTTC. Translation gives CASSPGGRGLDEQYF.

The rearrangement links TRBV11-1 to TRBJ2-7; no clear D gene. The CDR3 runs 14 residues. CDR1 SGHAT and CDR2 FQDESV come from the germline V gene (reference sequence). V lost 4 bases and J 0 bases, leaving 10 bases between the germline ends. In DNA form, the CDR3 reads TGTGCCAGCAGCTGGAACGGGCCCTCCTACGAGCAGTACTTC. As protein: CASSWNGPSYEQYF.